This T cell receptor beta chain comes out of a study of T cell responses to AZD1222 COVID-19 vaccine. This clone is labeled as medium-sized. Its target is not known. The CDR3 is 15 residues long. Germline trimming cut 2 bases from V and 5 bases from J; bases unmatched to any gene: 7. In germline, CDR1 is SGHNT, CDR2 YYREEE (reference sequence). Notes on the study in general: Spike-specific TCR breadth and depth both grew after two AZD1222 doses.

This table comes from immunoSEQ multiplex PCR, and its TCRdb copy is limited to in-frame clones, with some not included. This table holds 95,000 to 150,000 clones, approximately 90% found once. Specimen: peripheral blood, collected on day 0 of AZD1222 vaccination. This clonotype was sampled from an adult in good health. The V call is TRBV5-4, the J call TRBJ2-3; TRBD2 matches 8 bases. The CDR3 here is CASSLGREDGDTQYF. The CDR3 DNA follows: TGTGCCAGCAGCTTAGGGCGGGAGGACGGAGATACGCAGTATTTT.